This T cell receptor (beta chain) was observed in a study of glioma-infiltrating T cells. The iRepertoire nested amplicon-rescue multiplex PCR amplified TCR alpha and beta CDR3s from RNA. Tissue mRNA or PBMC total RNA, about 95-450 ng, went into one-step reverse transcription and amplification. TCRdb processed the multiplex PCR reads anew with MiXCR; each CDR3 protein has one entry. This sample has some 100,000 distinct CDR3 sequences, with less than 30% found just once. The receptor was isolated from a human donor with low-grade glioma or glioblastoma, undergoing nonglioma brain surgery, or in good health (not recorded which). Source material: glioma tissue, nonneoplastic brain tissue, or PBMCs (not recorded which).

The CDR3, as DNA: TGTGCCAGCAGTCTTCTTACTGGGGGAAGCGGAGAAGCTTTCTTT. It yields the protein CASSLLTGGSGEAFF. The rearrangement joins TRBV6-8 to TRBJ1-1; possibly TRBD1 for D (5 bases). Germline CDR1 and CDR2: MNHGY and SAAAGT. Trimming removed 5 bases at V and 8 bases at J, with 21 bases between. The CDR3 sequence is 15 residues long.